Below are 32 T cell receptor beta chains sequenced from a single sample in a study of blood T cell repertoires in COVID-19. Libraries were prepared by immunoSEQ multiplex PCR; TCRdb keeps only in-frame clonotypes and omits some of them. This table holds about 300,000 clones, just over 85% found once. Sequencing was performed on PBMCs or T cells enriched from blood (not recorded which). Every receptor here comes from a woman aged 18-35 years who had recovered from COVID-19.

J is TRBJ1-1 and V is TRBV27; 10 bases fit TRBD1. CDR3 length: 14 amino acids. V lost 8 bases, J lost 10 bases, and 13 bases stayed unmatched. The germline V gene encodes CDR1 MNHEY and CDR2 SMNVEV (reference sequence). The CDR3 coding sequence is TGTGCCAGCTCTCCGGTGGGACAGGGGTCGTCAGCTTTCTTT. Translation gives CASSPVGQGSSAFF.

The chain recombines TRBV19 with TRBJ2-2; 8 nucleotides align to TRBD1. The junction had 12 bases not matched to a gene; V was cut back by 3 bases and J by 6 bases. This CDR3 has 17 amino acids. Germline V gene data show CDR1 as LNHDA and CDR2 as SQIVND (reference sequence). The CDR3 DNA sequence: TGTGCCAGTAGTATGGACTGGGGGAGGACAGGGTCCGGGGAGCTGTTTTTT. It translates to CASSMDWGRTGSGELFF.

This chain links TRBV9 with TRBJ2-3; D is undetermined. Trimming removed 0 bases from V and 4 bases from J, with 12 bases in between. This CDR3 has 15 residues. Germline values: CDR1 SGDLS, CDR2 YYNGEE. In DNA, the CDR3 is TGTGCCAGCAGCGTAGCCGACTGGCCCCCAGATACGCAGTATTTT. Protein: CASSVADWPPDTQYF.

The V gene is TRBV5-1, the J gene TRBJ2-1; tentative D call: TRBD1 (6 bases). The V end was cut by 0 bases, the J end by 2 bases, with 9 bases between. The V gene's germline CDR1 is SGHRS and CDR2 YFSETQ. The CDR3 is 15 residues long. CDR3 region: CASSLAGAAYNEQFF. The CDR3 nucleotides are TGCGCCAGCAGCTTGGCAGGGGCTGCCTACAATGAGCAGTTCTTC.

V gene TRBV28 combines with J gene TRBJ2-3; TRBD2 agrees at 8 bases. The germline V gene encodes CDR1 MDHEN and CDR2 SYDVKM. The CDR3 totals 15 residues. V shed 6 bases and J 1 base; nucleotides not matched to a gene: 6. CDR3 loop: CASSLWREGTDTQYF. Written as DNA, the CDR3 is TGTGCCAGCAGCCTCTGGCGGGAGGGCACAGATACGCAGTATTTT.

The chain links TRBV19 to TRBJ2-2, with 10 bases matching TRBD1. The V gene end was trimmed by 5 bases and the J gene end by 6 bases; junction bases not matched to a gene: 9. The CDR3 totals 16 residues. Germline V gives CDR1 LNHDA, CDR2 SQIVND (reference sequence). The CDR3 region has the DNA TGTGCCAGTAGTTGGAGACAGGGGGCGCAGTCCGGGGAGCTGTTTTTT. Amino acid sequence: CASSWRQGAQSGELFF. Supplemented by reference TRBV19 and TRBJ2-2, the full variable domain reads DGGITQSPKYLFRKEGQNVTLSCEQNLNHDAMYWYRQDPGQGLRLIYYSQIVNDFQKGDIAEGYSVSREKKESFPLTVTSAQKNPTAFYLCASSWRQGAQSGELFFGEGSRLTVL.

CDR3 protein: CASSLGAGGPYEQYF. CDR3 in DNA: TGTGCCAGCAGCTTGGGGGCGGGAGGGCCCTACGAGCAGTACTTC. The V call is TRBV5-6, the J call TRBJ2-7; 9 bases are shared with TRBD2. The V segment lost 0 bases and the J segment 2 bases; nucleotides outside the gene matches: 3. Germline V gives CDR1 SGHDT, CDR2 YYEEEE. There are 15 residues in the CDR3.

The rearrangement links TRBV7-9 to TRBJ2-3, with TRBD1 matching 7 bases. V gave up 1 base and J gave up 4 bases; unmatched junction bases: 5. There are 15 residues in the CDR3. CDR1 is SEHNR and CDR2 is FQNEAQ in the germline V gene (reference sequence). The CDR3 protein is CASSLGDRDPDTQYF. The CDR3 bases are TGTGCCAGCAGCTTAGGAGACAGGGACCCAGATACGCAGTATTTT.

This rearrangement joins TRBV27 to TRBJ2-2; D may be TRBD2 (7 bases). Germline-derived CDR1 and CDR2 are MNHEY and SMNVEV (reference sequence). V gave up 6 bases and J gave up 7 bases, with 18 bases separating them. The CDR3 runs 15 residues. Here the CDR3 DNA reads TGTGCCAGCAGGCTGTCGGGGGGCGCTCTCGGGGAGCTGTTTTTT. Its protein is CASRLSGGALGELFF.

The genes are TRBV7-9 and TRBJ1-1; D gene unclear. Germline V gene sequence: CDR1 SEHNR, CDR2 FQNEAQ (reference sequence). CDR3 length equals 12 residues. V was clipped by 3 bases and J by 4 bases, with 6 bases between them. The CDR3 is CASSLESTEAFF. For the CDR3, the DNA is TGTGCCAGCAGCTTGGAGAGCACTGAAGCTTTCTTT.

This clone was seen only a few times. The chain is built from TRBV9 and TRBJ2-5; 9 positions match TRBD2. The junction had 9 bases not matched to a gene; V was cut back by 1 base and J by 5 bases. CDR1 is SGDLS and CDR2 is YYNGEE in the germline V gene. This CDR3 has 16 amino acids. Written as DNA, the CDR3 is TGTGCCAGCAGCGTATGGGGACTAGCTAGGGAGGAGACCCAGTACTTC. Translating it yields CASSVWGLAREETQYF.

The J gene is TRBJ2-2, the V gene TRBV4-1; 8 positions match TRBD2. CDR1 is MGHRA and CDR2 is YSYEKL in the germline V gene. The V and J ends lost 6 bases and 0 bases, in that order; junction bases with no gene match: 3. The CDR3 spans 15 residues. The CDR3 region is CASSLSGTNTGELFF. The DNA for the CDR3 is TGCGCCAGCAGTCTTAGCGGGACGAACACCGGGGAGCTGTTTTTT.

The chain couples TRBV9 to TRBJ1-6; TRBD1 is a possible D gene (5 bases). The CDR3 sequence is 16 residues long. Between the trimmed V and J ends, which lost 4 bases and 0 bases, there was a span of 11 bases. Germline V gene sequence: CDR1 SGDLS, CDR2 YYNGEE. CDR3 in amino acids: CASSLEGDSYNSPLHF. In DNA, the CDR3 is TGTGCCAGCAGCTTAGAAGGGGACTCCTATAATTCACCCCTCCACTTT.

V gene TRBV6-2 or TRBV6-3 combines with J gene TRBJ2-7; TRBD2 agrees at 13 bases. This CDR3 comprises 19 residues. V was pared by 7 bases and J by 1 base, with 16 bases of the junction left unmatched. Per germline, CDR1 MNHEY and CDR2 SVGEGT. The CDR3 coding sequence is TGTGCCAGCAACCCTGGACTAGCGGGAGCCAAATTTAAGTCCTACGAGCAGTACTTC. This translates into CASNPGLAGAKFKSYEQYF.

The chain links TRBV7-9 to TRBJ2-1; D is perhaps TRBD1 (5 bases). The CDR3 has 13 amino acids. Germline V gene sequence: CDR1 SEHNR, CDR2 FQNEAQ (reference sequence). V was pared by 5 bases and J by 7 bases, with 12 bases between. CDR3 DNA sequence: TGTGCCAGCAGCCTTGACAGCCCAAATGAGCAGTTCTTC. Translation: CASSLDSPNEQFF. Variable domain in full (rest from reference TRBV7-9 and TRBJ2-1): DTGVSQNPRHKITKRGQNVTFRCDPISEHNRLYWYRQTLGQGPEFLTYFQNEAQLEKSRLLSDRFSAERPKGSFSTLEIQRTEQGDSAMYLCASSLDSPNEQFFGPGTRLTVL.

Here the CDR3 reads CASSQGTGVGSPLHF. CDR3 sequence (DNA): TGTGCCAGCAGCCAGGGGACAGGGGTGGGTTCACCCCTCCACTTT. J is TRBJ1-6 and V is TRBV11-2; 10 bases are a match to TRBD1. The CDR3 is 15 residues long. V shed 5 bases and J 9 bases; nucleotides not matched to a gene: 7. The germline V gene encodes CDR1 SGHAT and CDR2 FQNNGV.

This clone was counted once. This chain's CDR3 is CASNGGSLKDSPLHF. The CDR3 DNA is TGTGCCAGCAATGGAGGGAGCCTTAAGGATTCACCCCTCCACTTT. This chain links TRBV3-1 (or the pseudogene TRBV3-2) with TRBJ1-6, with no clear D. The length of the CDR3 is 15 residues. Germline V lookup: CDR1 LGHDT, CDR2 YNNKEL (reference sequence). The V end lost 7 bases, the J end lost 8 bases, and 18 bases lay between the germline ends.

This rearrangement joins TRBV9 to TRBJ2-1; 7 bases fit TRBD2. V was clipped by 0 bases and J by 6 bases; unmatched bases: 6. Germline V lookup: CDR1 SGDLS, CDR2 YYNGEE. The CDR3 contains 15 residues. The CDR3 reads CASSVDSGVGNEQFF. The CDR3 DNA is TGTGCCAGCAGCGTAGACAGCGGGGTCGGCAATGAGCAGTTCTTC. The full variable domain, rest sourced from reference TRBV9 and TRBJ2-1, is DSGVTQTPKHLITATGQRVTLRCSPRSGDLSVYWYQQSLDQGLQFLIQYYNGEERAKGNILERFSAQQFPDLHSELNLSSLELGDSALYFCASSVDSGVGNEQFFGPGTRLTVL.

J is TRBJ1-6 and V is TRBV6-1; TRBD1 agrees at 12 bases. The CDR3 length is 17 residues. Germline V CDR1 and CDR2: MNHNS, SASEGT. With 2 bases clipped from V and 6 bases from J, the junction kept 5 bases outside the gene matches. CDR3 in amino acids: CASSEYGTGGVNSPLHF. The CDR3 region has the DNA TGTGCCAGCAGTGAATATGGGACAGGGGGCGTTAATTCACCCCTCCACTTT.

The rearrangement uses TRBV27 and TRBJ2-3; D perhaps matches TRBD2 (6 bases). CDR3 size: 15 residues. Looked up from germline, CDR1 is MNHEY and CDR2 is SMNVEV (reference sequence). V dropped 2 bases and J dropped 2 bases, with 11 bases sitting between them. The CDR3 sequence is CASSLAGPLTDTQYF. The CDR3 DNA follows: TGTGCCAGCAGTTTAGCGGGGCCACTCACAGATACGCAGTATTTT.

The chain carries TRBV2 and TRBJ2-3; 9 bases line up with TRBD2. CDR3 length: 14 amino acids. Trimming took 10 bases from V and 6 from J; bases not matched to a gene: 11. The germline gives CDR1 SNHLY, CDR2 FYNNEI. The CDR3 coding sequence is TGTGCCATACGACTAGCGGACCATCGGGATACGCAGTATTTT. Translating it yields CAIRLADHRDTQYF.

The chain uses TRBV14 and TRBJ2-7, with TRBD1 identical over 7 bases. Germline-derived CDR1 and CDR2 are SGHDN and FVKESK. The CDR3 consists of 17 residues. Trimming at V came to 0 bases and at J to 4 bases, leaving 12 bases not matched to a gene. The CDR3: CASSQEFVHGTAYEQYF. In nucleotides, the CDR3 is TGTGCCAGCAGCCAAGAATTTGTTCACGGGACAGCTTACGAGCAGTACTTC.

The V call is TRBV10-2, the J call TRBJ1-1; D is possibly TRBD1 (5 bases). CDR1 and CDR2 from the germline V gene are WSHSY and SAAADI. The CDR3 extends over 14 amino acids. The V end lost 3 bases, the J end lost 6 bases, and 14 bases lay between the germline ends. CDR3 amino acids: CASSDKGPRPEAFF. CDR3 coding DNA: TGCGCCAGCAGTGATAAGGGGCCCCGACCTGAAGCTTTCTTT.

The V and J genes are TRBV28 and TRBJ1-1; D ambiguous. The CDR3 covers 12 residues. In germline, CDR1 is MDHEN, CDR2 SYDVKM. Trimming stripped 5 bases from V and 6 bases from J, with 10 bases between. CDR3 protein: CASSPPRAEAFF. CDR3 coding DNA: TGTGCCAGCAGTCCGCCGAGGGCTGAAGCTTTCTTT.

The CDR3 reads CAWSTGTSGTETQYF. In DNA form, the CDR3 reads TGTGCCTGGAGTACAGGTACTAGCGGGACTGAGACCCAGTACTTC. This chain uses TRBV30 with TRBJ2-5; TRBD2 matches 10 bases. V shed 2 bases and J 5 bases; nucleotides not matched to a gene: 8. CDR3 size: 15 residues. The germline CDR1 and CDR2 sequences are GTSNPN and SVGIG (reference sequence).

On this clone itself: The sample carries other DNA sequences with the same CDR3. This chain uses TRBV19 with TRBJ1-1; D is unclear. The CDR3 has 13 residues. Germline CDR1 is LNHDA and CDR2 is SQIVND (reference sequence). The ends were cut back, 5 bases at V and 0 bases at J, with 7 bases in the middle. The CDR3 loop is CASSYSMNTEAFF. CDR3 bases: TGTGCCAGTAGTTACAGCATGAACACTGAAGCTTTCTTT.

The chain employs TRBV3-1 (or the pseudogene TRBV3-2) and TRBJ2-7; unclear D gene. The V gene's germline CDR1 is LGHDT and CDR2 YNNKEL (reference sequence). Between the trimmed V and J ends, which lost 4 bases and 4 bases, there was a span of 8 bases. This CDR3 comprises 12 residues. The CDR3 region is CASSLTGYEQYF. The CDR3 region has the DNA TGTGCCAGCAGCCTCACCGGGTACGAGCAGTACTTC.

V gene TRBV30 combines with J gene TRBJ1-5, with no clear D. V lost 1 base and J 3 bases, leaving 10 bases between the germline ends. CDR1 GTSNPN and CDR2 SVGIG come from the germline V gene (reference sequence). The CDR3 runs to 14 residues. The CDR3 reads CAWSENGSNQPQHF. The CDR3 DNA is TGTGCCTGGAGTGAAAACGGGTCCAATCAGCCCCAGCATTTT.

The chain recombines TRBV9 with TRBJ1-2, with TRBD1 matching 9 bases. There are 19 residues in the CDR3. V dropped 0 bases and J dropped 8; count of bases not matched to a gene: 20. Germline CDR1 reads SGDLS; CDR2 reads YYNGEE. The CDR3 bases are TGTGCCAGCAGCGTAGGACTGTTGTCCCCCGGGACAGGGAAGGAGGGCTACACCTTC. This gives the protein CASSVGLLSPGTGKEGYTF.

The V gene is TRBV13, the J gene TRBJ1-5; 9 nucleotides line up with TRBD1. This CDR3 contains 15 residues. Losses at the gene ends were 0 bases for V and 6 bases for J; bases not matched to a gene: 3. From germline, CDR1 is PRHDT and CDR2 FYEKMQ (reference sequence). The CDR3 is CASSLGDRGAQPQHF. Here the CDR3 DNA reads TGTGCCAGCAGCTTAGGGGACAGGGGAGCTCAGCCCCAGCATTTT.

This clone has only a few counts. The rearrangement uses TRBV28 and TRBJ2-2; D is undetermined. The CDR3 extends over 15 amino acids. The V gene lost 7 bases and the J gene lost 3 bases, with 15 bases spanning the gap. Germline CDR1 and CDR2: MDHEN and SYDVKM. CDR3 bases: TGTGCCAGCAATAAACGAGAGGCCTACACCGGGGAGCTGTTTTTT. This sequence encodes CASNKREAYTGELFF. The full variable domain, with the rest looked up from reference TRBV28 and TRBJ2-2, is DVKVTQSSRYLVKRTGEKVFLECVQDMDHENMFWYRQDPGLGLRLIYFSYDVKMKEKGDIPEGYSVSREKKERFSLILESASTNQTSMYLCASNKREAYTGELFFGEGSRLTVL.

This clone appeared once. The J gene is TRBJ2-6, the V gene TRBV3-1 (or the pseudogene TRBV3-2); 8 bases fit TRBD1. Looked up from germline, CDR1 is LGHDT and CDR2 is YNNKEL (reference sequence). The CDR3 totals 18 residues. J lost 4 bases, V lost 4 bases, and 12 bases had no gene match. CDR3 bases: TGTGCCAGCAGCCCAGGACAGGGACCAACCTCCGGGGCCAACGTCCTGACTTTC. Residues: CASSPGQGPTSGANVLTF.